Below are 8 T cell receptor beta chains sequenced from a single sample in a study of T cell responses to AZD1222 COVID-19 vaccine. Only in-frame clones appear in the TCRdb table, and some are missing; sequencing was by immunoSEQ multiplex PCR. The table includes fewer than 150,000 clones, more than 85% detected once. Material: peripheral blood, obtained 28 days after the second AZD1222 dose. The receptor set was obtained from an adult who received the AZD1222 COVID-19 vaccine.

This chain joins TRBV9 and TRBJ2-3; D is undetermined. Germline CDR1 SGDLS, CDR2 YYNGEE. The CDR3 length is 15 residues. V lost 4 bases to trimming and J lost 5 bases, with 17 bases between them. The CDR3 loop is CASSYITTIVDTQYF. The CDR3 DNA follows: TGTGCCAGCAGCTACATAACTACCATAGTAGATACGCAGTATTTT.

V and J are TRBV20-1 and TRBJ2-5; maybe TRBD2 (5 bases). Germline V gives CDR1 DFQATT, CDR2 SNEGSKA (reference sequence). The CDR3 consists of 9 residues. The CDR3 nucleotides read TGCAGCCCTATGGAGGCCCAGTACTTC. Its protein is CSPMEAQYF.

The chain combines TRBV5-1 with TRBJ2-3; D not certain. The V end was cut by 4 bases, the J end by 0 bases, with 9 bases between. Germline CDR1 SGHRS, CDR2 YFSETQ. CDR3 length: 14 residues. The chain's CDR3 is CASSPSTSTDTQYF. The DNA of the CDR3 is TGCGCCAGCAGCCCCTCGACTAGCACAGATACGCAGTATTTT. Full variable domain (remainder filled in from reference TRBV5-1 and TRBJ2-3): KAGVTQTPRYLIKTRGQQVTLSCSPISGHRSVSWYQQTPGQGLQFLFEYFSETQRNKGNFPGRFSGRQFSNSRSEMNVSTLELGDSALYLCASSPSTSTDTQYFGPGTRLTVL.

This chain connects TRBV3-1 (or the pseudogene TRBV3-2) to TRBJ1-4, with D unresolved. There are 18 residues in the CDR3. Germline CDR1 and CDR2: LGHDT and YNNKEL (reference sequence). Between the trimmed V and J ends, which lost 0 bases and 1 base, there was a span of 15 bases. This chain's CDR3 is CASSQDGFWARTNEKLFF. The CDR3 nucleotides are TGTGCCAGCAGCCAAGACGGTTTTTGGGCTAGAACTAATGAAAAACTGTTTTTT.

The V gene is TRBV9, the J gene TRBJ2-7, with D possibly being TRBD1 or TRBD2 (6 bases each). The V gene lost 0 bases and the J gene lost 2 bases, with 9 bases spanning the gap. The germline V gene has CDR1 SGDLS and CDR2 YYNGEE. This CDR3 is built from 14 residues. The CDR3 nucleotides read TGTGCCAGCAGCGTAGGGGGGGCCCCCTACGAGCAGTACTTC. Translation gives CASSVGGAPYEQYF.

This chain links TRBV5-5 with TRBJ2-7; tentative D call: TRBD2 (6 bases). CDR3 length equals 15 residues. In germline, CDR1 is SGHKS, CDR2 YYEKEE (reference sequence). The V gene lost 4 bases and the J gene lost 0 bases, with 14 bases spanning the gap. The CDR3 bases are TGTGCCAGCAGCCTTGTCGGGGGAAGCTCCTACGAGCAGTACTTC. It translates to CASSLVGGSSYEQYF. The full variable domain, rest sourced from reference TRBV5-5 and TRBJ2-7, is DAGVTQSPTHLIKTRGQQVTLRCSPISGHKSVSWYQQVLGQGPQFIFQYYEKEERGRGNFPDRFSARQFPNYSSELNVNALLLGDSALYLCASSLVGGSSYEQYFGPGTRLTVT.

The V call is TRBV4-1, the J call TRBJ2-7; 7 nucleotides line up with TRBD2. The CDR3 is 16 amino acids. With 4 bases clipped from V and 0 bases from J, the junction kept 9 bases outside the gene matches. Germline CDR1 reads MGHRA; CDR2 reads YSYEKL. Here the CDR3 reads CASSLIGRGTSYEQYF. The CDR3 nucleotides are TGCGCCAGCAGCCTCATAGGGCGGGGGACCTCCTACGAGCAGTACTTC.

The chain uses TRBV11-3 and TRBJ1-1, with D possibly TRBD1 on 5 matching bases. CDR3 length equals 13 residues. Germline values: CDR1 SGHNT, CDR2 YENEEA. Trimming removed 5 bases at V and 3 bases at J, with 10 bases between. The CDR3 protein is CASSLGVDTEAFF. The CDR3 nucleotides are TGTGCCAGCAGCCTGGGGGTGGACACTGAAGCTTTCTTT.